These T cell receptor beta chains were read from a single sample in a study of molecular identifiers for immune sequencing clone quantification. MiXCR, applied by TCRdb to the PCR reads, yields one record per CDR3 protein. The table lists 300,000 to 350,000 distinct CDR3 sequences, roughly a fifth of them singletons, with more than 0.8% in the top ten. Sequences were obtained from naive CD8+ T cells from blood, with Jurkat cell RNA spiked in. The receptors shown here come from a human donor in good health. Some libraries in this study had Jurkat cell RNA spiked in. CDR3s include the opening cysteine and the closing phenylalanine or tryptophan. The D gene is left open where the match is weak. For some rows the clone size is stated as once, few or many, or as a class when expanded; others skip it.

CDR3aa: CASNQETQYF
v_gene: TRBV2
abundance: -
d_gene: -

CDR3aa: CASSQAGLANTGELFF
v_gene: TRBV3-1
abundance: few
d_gene: -

CDR3aa: CASSSLSDTQYF
v_gene: TRBV5-1
abundance: many
d_gene: -

CDR3aa: CASRSSGGTDTQYF
v_gene: TRBV4-1
abundance: few
d_gene: TRBD2

CDR3aa: CASSSITGNTEAFF
v_gene: TRBV7-8
abundance: many
d_gene: -

CDR3aa: CTSSQGGRFFQDTQYF
v_gene: TRBV1
abundance: few
d_gene: -

CDR3aa: CASSDSGNEQYF
v_gene: TRBV6-1
abundance: many
d_gene: -

CDR3aa: CASSYGGSQETQYF
v_gene: TRBV6-2/TRBV6-3
abundance: many
d_gene: TRBD2

CDR3aa: CASSPHTVLGANVLTF
v_gene: TRBV13
abundance: few
d_gene: -

CDR3aa: CASSLGRGVTDTQYF
v_gene: TRBV7-8
abundance: many
d_gene: TRBD2

CDR3aa: CASSLPIAGDTDTQYF
v_gene: TRBV7-2
abundance: many
d_gene: TRBD2

CDR3aa: CSARGTGILYEQYF
v_gene: TRBV20-1
abundance: many
d_gene: -

CDR3aa: CASSSRQGGTDTQYF
v_gene: TRBV7-3
abundance: many
d_gene: TRBD1

CDR3aa: CASSSDLETLNTGELSF
v_gene: TRBV7-6
abundance: -
d_gene: -

CDR3aa: CASSPPRTSGYEQYF
v_gene: TRBV11-2
abundance: many
d_gene: TRBD2

CDR3aa: CATSDPSAPDGSTIYF
v_gene: TRBV24-1
abundance: few
d_gene: -

CDR3aa: CASSKTGSQETQYF
v_gene: TRBV28
abundance: many
d_gene: -

CDR3aa: CASSLVPGAGNTIYF
v_gene: TRBV11-3
abundance: -
d_gene: -

CDR3aa: CASSSRLAQETQYF
v_gene: TRBV27
abundance: many
d_gene: TRBD2

CDR3aa: CASSYSGYNEQFF
v_gene: TRBV6-5
abundance: many
d_gene: -

CDR3aa: CASRGGLAGNTGELFF
v_gene: TRBV12-3/TRBV12-4
abundance: -
d_gene: TRBD2

CDR3aa: CSVGAGQGLTGELFF
v_gene: TRBV29-1
abundance: many
d_gene: -

CDR3aa: CASSVGGQGFGGTEAFF
v_gene: TRBV9
abundance: many
d_gene: TRBD1

CDR3aa: CASSPTRGINEKLFF
v_gene: TRBV7-9
abundance: few
d_gene: -

CDR3aa: CATGVAGSTDTQYF
v_gene: TRBV6-1
abundance: few
d_gene: TRBD2

CDR3aa: CASSSRISGISDTQYF
v_gene: TRBV7-2
abundance: many
d_gene: TRBD2

CDR3aa: CVSSSRWGIEVKSTDTQYF
v_gene: TRBV12-3/TRBV12-4
abundance: -
d_gene: -

CDR3aa: CATTSSGIYTDTQYF
v_gene: TRBV6-5
abundance: many
d_gene: -

CDR3aa: CASSQGQGGSNQPQHF
v_gene: TRBV3-1
abundance: many
d_gene: TRBD1

CDR3aa: CSVLQLYNEQFF
v_gene: TRBV20-1
abundance: few
d_gene: -

CDR3aa: CASSRVTGELFF
v_gene: TRBV5-6
abundance: many
d_gene: -

CDR3aa: CAGSLKDTQYF
v_gene: TRBV7-9
abundance: -
d_gene: -

CDR3aa: CASSGDRGYGYTF
v_gene: TRBV12-3/TRBV12-4
abundance: many
d_gene: TRBD1

CDR3aa: CASSSRLAGGEQYF
v_gene: TRBV7-6
abundance: many
d_gene: TRBD2

CDR3aa: CASSLAGQGSTEAFF
v_gene: TRBV5-6
abundance: many
d_gene: -

CDR3aa: CASSQDGDSTDTQYF
v_gene: TRBV4-1
abundance: many
d_gene: -

CDR3aa: CASSLTFREVTEAFF
v_gene: TRBV27
abundance: many
d_gene: -

CDR3aa: CASSKYKGPPAAQYF
v_gene: TRBV21-1
abundance: many
d_gene: -

CDR3aa: CASSFTVMGQNTDAFF
v_gene: TRBV7-9
abundance: -
d_gene: TRBD1

CDR3aa: CASSLVSPGANQPQHF
v_gene: TRBV28
abundance: many
d_gene: -